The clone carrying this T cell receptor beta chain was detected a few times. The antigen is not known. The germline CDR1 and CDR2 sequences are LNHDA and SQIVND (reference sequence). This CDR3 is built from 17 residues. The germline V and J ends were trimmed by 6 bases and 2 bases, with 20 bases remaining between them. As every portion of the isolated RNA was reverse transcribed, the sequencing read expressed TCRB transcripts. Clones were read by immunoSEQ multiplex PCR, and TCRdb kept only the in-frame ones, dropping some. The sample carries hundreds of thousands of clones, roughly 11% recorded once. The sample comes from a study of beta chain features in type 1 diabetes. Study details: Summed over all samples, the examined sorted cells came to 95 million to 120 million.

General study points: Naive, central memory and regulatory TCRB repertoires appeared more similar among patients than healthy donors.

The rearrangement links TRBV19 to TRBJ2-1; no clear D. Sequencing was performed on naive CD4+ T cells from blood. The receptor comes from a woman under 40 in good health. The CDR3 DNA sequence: TGTGCCAGTAGCTTACGATTTGTTGGCGGAACCTACAATGAGCAGTTCTTC. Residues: CASSLRFVGGTYNEQFF. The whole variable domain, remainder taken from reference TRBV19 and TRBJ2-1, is DGGITQSPKYLFRKEGQNVTLSCEQNLNHDAMYWYRQDPGQGLRLIYYSQIVNDFQKGDIAEGYSVSREKKESFPLTVTSAQKNPTAFYLCASSLRFVGGTYNEQFFGPGTRLTVL.